The rows below give T cell receptor beta chains drawn from one sample of a study of blood T cell repertoires in COVID-19. Libraries were prepared by immunoSEQ multiplex PCR; TCRdb keeps only in-frame clonotypes and omits some of them. The table shows over 250,000 clones, with approximately 86% occurring only once. The material sequenced was PBMCs or T cells enriched from blood (not recorded which). The receptors originated from a woman aged 18-29 years who had recovered from COVID-19. Each CDR3 is given with its conserved first and last residue. A D gene is named only where the DNA matches it firmly. Clone size is not always given. Where it is, it says once, few, many or a class for expanded clones.

J: TRBJ2-7; size: -; D: TRBD1; V: TRBV30; DNA: TGTGCCTGGACGGGAGAAGGACAGGGGTGGTACGAGCAGTACTTC; CDR3: CAWTGEGQGWYEQYF
J: TRBJ2-1; size: -; D: -; V: TRBV28; DNA: TGTGCCAGCAGTTCAGGGTCGGATGAGCAGTTCTTC; CDR3: CASSSGSDEQFF
J: TRBJ1-1; size: -; D: TRBD1; V: TRBV2; DNA: TGTGCCAGCAGTGAAAGGGGTCGTACTATGGGACAGTTGGGCAACACTGAAGCTTTCTTT; CDR3: CASSERGRTMGQLGNTEAFF
J: TRBJ1-2; size: -; D: -; V: TRBV27; DNA: TGTGCCAGCAGTACCGCCGGGGGGGGCGCCTATGGCTACACCTTC; CDR3: CASSTAGGGAYGYTF
J: TRBJ1-3; size: few; D: -; V: TRBV28; DNA: TGTGCCAGCAGTACCCCAGGGGCCCCGACCGGAAACACCATATATTTT; CDR3: CASSTPGAPTGNTIYF
J: TRBJ1-2; size: -; D: TRBD1; V: TRBV19; DNA: TGTGCCAGTCGTCATGTTTTGCGGGACAGGGGGCTTGGCTACACCTTC; CDR3: CASRHVLRDRGLGYTF
J: TRBJ2-1; size: -; D: -; V: TRBV12-3/TRBV12-4; DNA: TGTGCCAGCAGCCTTGGAGGGCAGCAGTTCTTC; CDR3: CASSLGGQQFF
J: TRBJ2-7; size: -; D: -; V: TRBV15; DNA: TGTGCCACATGTCCGGGAACCGGGCCCTACGAGCAGTACTTC; CDR3: CATCPGTGPYEQYF
J: TRBJ2-1; size: -; D: TRBD2; V: TRBV10-2; DNA: TGCGCCAGCAGTGACCTTAGCGGGGGTGCTTACAATGAGCAGTTCTTC; CDR3: CASSDLSGGAYNEQFF
J: TRBJ1-2; size: -; D: -; V: TRBV4-3; DNA: TGCGCCAGCAGCCAAGACCCGGGGGACGGTACCGGGGGGTATGGCTACACCTTC; CDR3: CASSQDPGDGTGGYGYTF
J: TRBJ2-5; size: -; D: TRBD2; V: TRBV27; DNA: TGTGCCAGCAGCGCCAGCGGGACTAGCGGGAGCCAAGAGACCCAGTACTTC; CDR3: CASSASGTSGSQETQYF
J: TRBJ2-1; size: -; D: TRBD2; V: TRBV20-1; DNA: TGCAGTGCTAGTCCCCCGGGACTAGCGGTATACAATGAGCAGTTCTTC; CDR3: CSASPPGLAVYNEQFF
J: TRBJ1-1; size: -; D: -; V: TRBV7-6; DNA: TGTGCCAGCAGCTTGCAGGGGCGGAACACTGAAGCTTTCTTT; CDR3: CASSLQGRNTEAFF
J: TRBJ2-2; size: -; D: -; V: TRBV9; DNA: TGTGCCAGCAGCGTAAGGGGATCGGCATTGAACACCGGGGAGCTGTTTTTT; CDR3: CASSVRGSALNTGELFF
J: TRBJ1-5; size: -; D: -; V: TRBV10-1; DNA: TGCGCCAGCAGTGACCCCGGTCAGCCCCAGCATTTT; CDR3: CASSDPGQPQHF
J: TRBJ2-7; size: -; D: TRBD2; V: TRBV28; DNA: TGTGCCAGCAGTTCATTAGCGGGAGGGAAATACGAGCAGTACTTC; CDR3: CASSSLAGGKYEQYF
J: TRBJ2-2; size: -; D: -; V: TRBV5-1; DNA: TGCGCCAGCAGCCGTTCGTTAACAGGGAACACCGGGGAGCTGTTTTTT; CDR3: CASSRSLTGNTGELFF
J: TRBJ2-3; size: -; D: TRBD1; V: TRBV12-5; DNA: TGTGCTAGTGGTTTGTGGCAGGGGGTCGCTACGCAGTATTTT; CDR3: CASGLWQGVATQYF
J: TRBJ1-1; size: -; D: TRBD1; V: TRBV19; DNA: TGTGCCAGTAGTATTTACAGGGGCAACACTGAAGCTTTCTTT; CDR3: CASSIYRGNTEAFF
J: TRBJ2-5; size: -; D: -; V: TRBV29-1; DNA: TGCAGCGTTGAGGCCGGGGAGACCCAGTACTTC; CDR3: CSVEAGETQYF
J: TRBJ2-5; size: -; D: TRBD2; V: TRBV5-8; DNA: TGTGCCAGCAGCTTGTCCCGGGGGGGAGTTGCGGAGACCCAGTACTTC; CDR3: CASSLSRGGVAETQYF
J: TRBJ2-5; size: -; D: -; V: TRBV25-1; DNA: TGTGCCAGCAAGAGCCTATACGGGGTCAACCAAGAGACCCAGTACTTC; CDR3: CASKSLYGVNQETQYF
J: TRBJ2-2; size: -; D: TRBD1; V: TRBV10-2; DNA: TGCGCCAGCAGTTCACCAGGGGGCGAGGAGCTGTTTTTT; CDR3: CASSSPGGEELFF
J: TRBJ1-2; size: few; D: -; V: TRBV28; DNA: TGTGCCAGCAAGTTGAGACTGCCCTATGGCTACACCTTC; CDR3: CASKLRLPYGYTF
J: TRBJ2-5; size: -; D: TRBD1; V: TRBV11-3; DNA: TGTGCCAGCAGGGGACAGGGCATGAAGACCCAGTACTTC; CDR3: CASRGQGMKTQYF
J: TRBJ2-1; size: -; D: -; V: TRBV19; DNA: TGTGCCAGTAGTCCCTCTATCGGCTACAATGAGCAGTTCTTC; CDR3: CASSPSIGYNEQFF
J: TRBJ1-1; size: -; D: -; V: TRBV9; DNA: TGTGCCAGCAGCGTAGAAACTGAGGGTAGCGCTTTCTTT; CDR3: CASSVETEGSAFF
J: TRBJ2-7; size: -; D: -; V: TRBV30; DNA: TGTGCCTGGATGGTAGCGGAACTTACCGAGCAGTACTTC; CDR3: CAWMVAELTEQYF
J: TRBJ1-3; size: few; D: -; V: TRBV2; DNA: TGTGCCAGCAGGGGGGGACTGAGCTCTGGAAACACCATATATTTT; CDR3: CASRGGLSSGNTIYF
J: TRBJ2-7; size: -; D: TRBD2; V: TRBV5-1; DNA: TGCGCCAGCAGCTTGGAACTACTAGCGGGAGCCCACGAGCAGTACTTC; CDR3: CASSLELLAGAHEQYF
J: TRBJ2-1; size: -; D: TRBD1; V: TRBV10-3; DNA: TGTGCCATCAGTTTTCAGGGGGCTGAATACAATGAGCAGTTCTTC; CDR3: CAISFQGAEYNEQFF
J: TRBJ2-7; size: -; D: TRBD1; V: TRBV5-1; DNA: TGCGCCAGCAGCTACACAGGGGATGTAGTCTACGAGCAGTACTTC; CDR3: CASSYTGDVVYEQYF
J: TRBJ2-3; size: -; D: TRBD1; V: TRBV19; DNA: TGTGCCAGTAGCTCTGACAGGGGATTGGATACGCAGTATTTT; CDR3: CASSSDRGLDTQYF
J: TRBJ2-2; size: -; D: -; V: TRBV30; DNA: TGTGCCTGGAGTAGAGTCCGCACCGGGGAGCTGTTTTTT; CDR3: CAWSRVRTGELFF
J: TRBJ1-6; size: -; D: TRBD1; V: TRBV7-9; DNA: TGTGCCAGCACCCCGGGACAGGGGGTCGATTCACCCCTCCACTTT; CDR3: CASTPGQGVDSPLHF
J: TRBJ2-3; size: -; D: -; V: TRBV6-5; DNA: TGTGCCAGCGGATGGGGCCGGAGGGATTTT; CDR3: CASGWGRRDF
J: TRBJ1-2; size: -; D: -; V: TRBV5-4; DNA: TGTGCCAGCAGCACCCGGACAGCTAACTATGGCTACACCTTC; CDR3: CASSTRTANYGYTF
J: TRBJ2-7; size: -; D: -; V: TRBV4-1; DNA: TGCGCCAGCAGCCAAGTGATGGGCAGGGCCCACGAGCAGTACTTC; CDR3: CASSQVMGRAHEQYF
J: TRBJ2-7; size: -; D: -; V: TRBV5-6; DNA: TGTGCCAGCAGCACCACAAGCTCCTACGAGCAGTACTTC; CDR3: CASSTTSSYEQYF
J: TRBJ1-1; size: -; D: -; V: TRBV3-1/TRBV3-2; DNA: TGTGCCAGCAGCCACTCCGAGGGGGTCGGAAACACTGAAGCTTTCTTT; CDR3: CASSHSEGVGNTEAFF
J: TRBJ2-7; size: -; D: -; V: TRBV20-1; DNA: TGCAGTGCTAGTCTAGGTTCCTACGAGCAGTACTTC; CDR3: CSASLGSYEQYF